Listed below are T cell receptor beta chains from one sample, sequenced in a study of blood T cell repertoires in COVID-19. The assay was immunoSEQ multiplex PCR, and TCRdb's table has in-frame clones only and misses some. The sample gives about 170,000 clones, roughly 86% of which show up once; 2.5% to 3% is in the top ten. The specimen sequenced was peripheral blood. Every receptor here comes from a woman older than 75 with COVID-19, enrolled during active disease. Each CDR3 is given with its conserved first and last residue. A D gene is named only where the DNA matches it firmly. Size tells how often a clone was seen (once, few, many) or the class of an expanded clone, and some rows leave it out.

j_call | v_call | d_call | clone_size | cdr3_nt | cdr3_aa
TRBJ2-3 | TRBV15 | TRBD2 | . | TGTGCCACCAGCCGAATAGGGGGTGATAGCGGGAGTATAGGAGATACGCAGTATTTT | CATSRIGGDSGSIGDTQYF
TRBJ2-1 | TRBV25-1 | . | once | TGTGCCAGCAGTGGGCCGGGACTCCACAATGAGCAGTTCTTC | CASSGPGLHNEQFF
TRBJ1-2 | TRBV28 | . | . | TGTGCCAGCGCCGACAGTTCTTCCTATGGCTACACCTTC | CASADSSSYGYTF
TRBJ2-5 | TRBV27 | . | few | TGTGCCAGCAGCTTTGGAGCGGCTGAGACCCAGTACTTC | CASSFGAAETQYF
TRBJ1-1 | TRBV27 | . | . | TGTGCCAGCAGTCCTCGACAGAATAGGGGGAACACTGAAGCTTTCTTT | CASSPRQNRGNTEAFF
TRBJ1-4 | TRBV12-3/TRBV12-4 | . | . | TGTGCCAGCAGTTTAAGCCACCTTGAAAAACTGTTTTTT | CASSLSHLEKLFF
TRBJ2-3 | TRBV27 | TRBD2 | . | TGTGCCAGCAGTGACCGGACTAGTCATACTAGCACAGATACGCAGTATTTT | CASSDRTSHTSTDTQYF
TRBJ2-1 | TRBV28 | TRBD2 | once | TGTGCCAGCATCTCCTTCAAGGGCGGGAGAGAGGGGTTCTTC | CASISFKGGREGFF
TRBJ1-3 | TRBV3-1/TRBV3-2 | . | . | TGTGCCAGCAGCCCCAGGGGTGGAAACACCATATATTTT | CASSPRGGNTIYF
TRBJ2-7 | TRBV5-1 | TRBD2 | . | TGCGCCAGCAGCTTGGAAATAGCGGGAGTAGGCGAGCAGTACTTC | CASSLEIAGVGEQYF
TRBJ2-5 | TRBV10-3 | TRBD2 | once | TGTGCCATCGGGGGAGGGCAGAAAGAGACCCAGTACTTC | CAIGGGQKETQYF
TRBJ2-2 | TRBV9 | TRBD2 | . | TGTGCCAGCAGCGCACGCCATAGAGTAGCGGGAGGGCCCGGGGAGCTGTTTTTT | CASSARHRVAGGPGELFF
TRBJ2-3 | TRBV21-1 | . | . | TGTGCCAGCAGCAGTTGGTTACTAGCGAACCGCACAGATACGCAGTATTTT | CASSSWLLANRTDTQYF
TRBJ2-7 | TRBV3-1/TRBV3-2 | TRBD1 | . | TGTGCCAGCAGCGCAGCTAACAGGGGGCGCCCCTACGAGCAGTACTTC | CASSAANRGRPYEQYF
TRBJ1-5 | TRBV28 | TRBD1 | . | TGTGCCAGCAGTCCAGGGGGACAGTCGCAGGCCCAGCATTTT | CASSPGGQSQAQHF
TRBJ2-7 | TRBV19 | TRBD1 | . | TGTGCCAATAAAAGAGGCCTCGGACAGGGGGCTTCCTACGAGCAGTACTTC | CANKRGLGQGASYEQYF
TRBJ1-5 | TRBV5-1 | . | . | TGCGCCAGCAGCCCCAGGGGAAGGGATCAGCCCCAGCATTTT | CASSPRGRDQPQHF
TRBJ2-1 | TRBV19 | . | . | TGTGCCAGTAGTGTTGGACAGACAGCTAGCTGGAGCTCCTACAATGAGCAGTTCTTC | CASSVGQTASWSSYNEQFF